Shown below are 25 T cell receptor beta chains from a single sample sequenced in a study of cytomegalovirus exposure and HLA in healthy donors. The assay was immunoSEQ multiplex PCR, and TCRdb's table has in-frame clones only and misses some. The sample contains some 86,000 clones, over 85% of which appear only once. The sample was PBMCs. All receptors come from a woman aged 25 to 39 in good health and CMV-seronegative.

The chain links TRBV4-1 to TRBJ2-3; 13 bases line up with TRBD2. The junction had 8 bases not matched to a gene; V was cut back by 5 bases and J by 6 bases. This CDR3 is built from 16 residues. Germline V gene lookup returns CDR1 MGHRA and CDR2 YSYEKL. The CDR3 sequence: CASSARTSGRGDTQYF. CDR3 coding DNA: TGCGCCAGCAGCGCTAGGACTAGCGGGAGAGGGGATACGCAGTATTTT.

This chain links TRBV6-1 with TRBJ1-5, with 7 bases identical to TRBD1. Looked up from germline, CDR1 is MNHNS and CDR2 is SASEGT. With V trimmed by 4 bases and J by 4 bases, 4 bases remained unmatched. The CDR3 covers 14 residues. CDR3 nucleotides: TGTGCCAGCAGTGTTCGGGACAGAAATCAGCCCCAGCATTTT. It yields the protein CASSVRDRNQPQHF.

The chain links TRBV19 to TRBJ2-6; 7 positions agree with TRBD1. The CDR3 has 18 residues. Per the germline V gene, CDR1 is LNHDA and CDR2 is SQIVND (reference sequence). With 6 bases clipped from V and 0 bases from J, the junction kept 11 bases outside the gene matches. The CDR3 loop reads CASRIQGTANSGANVLTF. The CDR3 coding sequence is TGTGCCAGTAGGATACAGGGGACCGCTAACTCTGGGGCCAACGTCCTGACTTTC.

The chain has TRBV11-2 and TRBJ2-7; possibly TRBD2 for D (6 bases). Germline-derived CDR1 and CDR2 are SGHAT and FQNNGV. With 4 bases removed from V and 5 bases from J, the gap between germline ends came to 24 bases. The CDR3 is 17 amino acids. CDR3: CASSWGVAGWLADEQYF. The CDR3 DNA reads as TGTGCCAGCAGCTGGGGGGTTGCAGGGTGGTTGGCCGACGAGCAGTACTTC.

DNA of the CDR3: TGTGCCAGCAGTTTTGCACGGGATAGCTCCTACGAGCAGTACTTC. Translation: CASSFARDSSYEQYF. The chain recombines TRBV27 with TRBJ2-7, with a tentative D call TRBD2 (5 bases). CDR1 MNHEY and CDR2 SMNVEV come from the germline V gene (reference sequence). The CDR3 loop spans 15 amino acids. V lost 3 bases and J 0 bases, leaving 12 bases between the germline ends.

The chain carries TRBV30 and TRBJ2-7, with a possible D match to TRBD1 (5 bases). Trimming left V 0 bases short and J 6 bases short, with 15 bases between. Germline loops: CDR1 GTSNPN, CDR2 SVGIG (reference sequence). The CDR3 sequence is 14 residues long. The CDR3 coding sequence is TGTGCCTGGAGTGTAGGGCACTTAGGGGCCGAGCAGTACTTC. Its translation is CAWSVGHLGAEQYF.

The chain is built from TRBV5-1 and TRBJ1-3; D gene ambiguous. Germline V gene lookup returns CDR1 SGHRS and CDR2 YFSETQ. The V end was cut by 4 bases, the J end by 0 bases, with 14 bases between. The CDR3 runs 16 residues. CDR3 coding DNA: TGCGCCAGCAGCGAGGTGGATATTCACTCTGGAAACACCATATATTTT. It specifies CASSEVDIHSGNTIYF.

This CDR3 reads CASSETGGEPGSYTF. CDR3 DNA sequence: TGTGCCAGCAGCGAGACAGGGGGAGAGCCGGGGAGCTACACCTTC. The genes are TRBV7-9 and TRBJ1-2, with 9 bases aligning to TRBD1. The J segment lost 9 bases and the V segment lost 5 bases, leaving 13 bases of the junction unmatched. The CDR3 covers 15 residues. Per the germline V gene, CDR1 is SEHNR and CDR2 is FQNEAQ (reference sequence).

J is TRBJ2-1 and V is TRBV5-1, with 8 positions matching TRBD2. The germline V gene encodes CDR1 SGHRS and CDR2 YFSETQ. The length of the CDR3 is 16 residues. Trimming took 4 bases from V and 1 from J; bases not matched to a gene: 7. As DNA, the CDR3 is TGCGCCAGCAGCCCGACTAGCGCCCTATCCTACAATGAGCAGTTCTTC. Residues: CASSPTSALSYNEQFF.

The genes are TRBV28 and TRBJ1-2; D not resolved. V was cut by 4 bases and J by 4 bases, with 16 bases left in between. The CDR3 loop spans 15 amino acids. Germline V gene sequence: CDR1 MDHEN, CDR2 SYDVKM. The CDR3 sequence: CASSSRQTVVYGYTF. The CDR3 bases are TGTGCCAGCAGTTCCCGACAAACAGTGGTCTATGGCTACACCTTC.

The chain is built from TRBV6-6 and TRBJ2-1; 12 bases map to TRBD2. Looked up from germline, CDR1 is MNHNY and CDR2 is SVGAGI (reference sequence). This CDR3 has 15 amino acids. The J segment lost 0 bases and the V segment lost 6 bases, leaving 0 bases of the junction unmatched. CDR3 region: CASRTSGSSYNEQFF. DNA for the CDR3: TGTGCCAGCAGGACTAGCGGGAGCTCCTACAATGAGCAGTTCTTC.

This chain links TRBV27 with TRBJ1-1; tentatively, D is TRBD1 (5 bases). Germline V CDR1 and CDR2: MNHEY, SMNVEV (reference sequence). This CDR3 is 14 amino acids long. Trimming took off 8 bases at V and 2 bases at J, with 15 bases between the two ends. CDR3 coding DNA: TGTGCCAGCTTTAAGGGGCGGCTAAACACTGAAGCTTTCTTT. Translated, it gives CASFKGRLNTEAFF.

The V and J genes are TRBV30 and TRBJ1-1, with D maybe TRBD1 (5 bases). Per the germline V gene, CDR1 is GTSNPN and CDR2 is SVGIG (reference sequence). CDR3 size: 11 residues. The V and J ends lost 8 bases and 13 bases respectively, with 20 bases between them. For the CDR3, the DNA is TGTGCCGGGACCCCCCGGACGGAGGGTTTCTTT. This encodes CAGTPRTEGFF.

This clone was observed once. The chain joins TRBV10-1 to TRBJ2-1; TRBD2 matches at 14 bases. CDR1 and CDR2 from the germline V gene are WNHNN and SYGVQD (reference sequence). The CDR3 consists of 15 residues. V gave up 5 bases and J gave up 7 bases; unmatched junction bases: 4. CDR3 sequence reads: CASSQGLAGVNEQFF. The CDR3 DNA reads TGCGCCAGCAGTCAGGGACTAGCGGGAGTGAATGAGCAGTTCTTC.

DNA of the CDR3: TGTGCCAGCAGTTACCGACTAGCGGGTGGAGAGACCCAGTACTTC. This sequence encodes CASSYRLAGGETQYF. This chain joins TRBV6-5 and TRBJ2-5, with 10 nucleotides matching TRBD2. CDR1 and CDR2 (germline): MNHEY, SVGAGI. This CDR3 is 15 amino acids long. J lost 4 bases, V lost 2 bases, and 4 bases had no gene match.

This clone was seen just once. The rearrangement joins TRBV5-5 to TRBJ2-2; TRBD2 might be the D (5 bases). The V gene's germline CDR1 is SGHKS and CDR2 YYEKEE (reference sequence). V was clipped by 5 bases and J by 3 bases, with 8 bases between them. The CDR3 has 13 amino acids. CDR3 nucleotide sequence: TGTGCCAGCAGGAGGGTTGACACCGGGGAGCTGTTTTTT. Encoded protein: CASRRVDTGELFF.

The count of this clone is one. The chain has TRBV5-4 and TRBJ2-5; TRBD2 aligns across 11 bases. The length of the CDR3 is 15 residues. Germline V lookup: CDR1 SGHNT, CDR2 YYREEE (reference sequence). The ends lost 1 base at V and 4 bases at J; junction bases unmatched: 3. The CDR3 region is CASSLRLAGGETQYF. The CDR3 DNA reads TGTGCCAGCAGCTTGAGGCTAGCGGGAGGAGAGACCCAGTACTTC.

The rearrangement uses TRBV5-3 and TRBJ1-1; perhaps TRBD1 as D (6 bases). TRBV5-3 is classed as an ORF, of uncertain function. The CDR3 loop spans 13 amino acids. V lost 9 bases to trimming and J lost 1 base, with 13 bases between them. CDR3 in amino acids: CAKPGQKNTEAFF. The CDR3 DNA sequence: TGTGCCAAACCGGGACAAAAGAACACTGAAGCTTTCTTT.

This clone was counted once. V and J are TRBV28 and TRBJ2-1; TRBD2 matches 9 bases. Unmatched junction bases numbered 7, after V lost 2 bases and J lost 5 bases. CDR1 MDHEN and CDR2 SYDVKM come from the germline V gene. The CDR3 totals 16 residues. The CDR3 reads CASSLPGTSPHNEQFF. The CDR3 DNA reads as TGTGCCAGCAGTTTACCCGGGACTAGCCCCCACAATGAGCAGTTCTTC.

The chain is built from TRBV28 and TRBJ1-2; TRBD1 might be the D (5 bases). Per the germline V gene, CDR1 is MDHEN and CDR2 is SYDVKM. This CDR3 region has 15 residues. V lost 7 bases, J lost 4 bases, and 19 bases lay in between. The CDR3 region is CASNPGPTAIYGYTF. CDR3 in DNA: TGTGCCAGCAACCCAGGGCCCACTGCTATCTATGGCTACACCTTC.

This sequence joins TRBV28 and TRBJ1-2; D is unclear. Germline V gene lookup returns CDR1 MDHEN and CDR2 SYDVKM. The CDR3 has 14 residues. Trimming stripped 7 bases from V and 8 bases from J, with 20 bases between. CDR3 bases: TGTGCCAGCAACCCCCCGGGAGGTTTCTTCGGCTACACCTTC. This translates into CASNPPGGFFGYTF.

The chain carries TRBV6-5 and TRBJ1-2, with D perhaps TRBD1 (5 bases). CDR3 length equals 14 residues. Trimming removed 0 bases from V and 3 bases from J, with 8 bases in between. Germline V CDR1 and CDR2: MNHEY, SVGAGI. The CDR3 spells CASSYSSRDYGYTF. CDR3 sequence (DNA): TGTGCCAGCAGTTACTCGAGCAGGGACTATGGCTACACCTTC.

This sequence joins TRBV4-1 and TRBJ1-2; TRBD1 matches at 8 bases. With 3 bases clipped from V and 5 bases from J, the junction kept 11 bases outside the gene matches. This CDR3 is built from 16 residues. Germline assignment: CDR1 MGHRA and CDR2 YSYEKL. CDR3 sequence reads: CASSQGKTGVLYGYTF. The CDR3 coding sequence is TGCGCCAGCAGCCAGGGAAAGACAGGGGTCCTATATGGCTACACCTTC.

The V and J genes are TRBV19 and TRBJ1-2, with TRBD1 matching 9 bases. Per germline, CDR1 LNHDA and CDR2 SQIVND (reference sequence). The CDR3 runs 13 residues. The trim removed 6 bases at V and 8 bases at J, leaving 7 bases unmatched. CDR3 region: CASSLDRGGGYTF. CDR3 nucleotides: TGTGCCAGTAGCTTGGACAGGGGTGGAGGCTACACCTTC.

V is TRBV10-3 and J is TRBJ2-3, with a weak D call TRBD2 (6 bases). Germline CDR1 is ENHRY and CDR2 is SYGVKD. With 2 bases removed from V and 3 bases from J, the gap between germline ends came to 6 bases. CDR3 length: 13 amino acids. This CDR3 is CAISEGGTDTQYF. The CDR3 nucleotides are TGTGCCATCAGTGAGGGGGGGACAGATACGCAGTATTTT.